What follows are 21 T cell receptor beta chains derived from one specimen sequenced in a study of CD4 and CD8 cells across lung adenocarcinoma regions (dated by TCRdb to the late 2010s). Receptor amplification or capture employed PCR. Sequencing relied on a HiSeq X Ten. The raw public reads went through TCRdb reprocessing: fastp at Q25, MiXCR clone calling, in-frame beta chains kept. Rows with one shared CDR3 protein collapse into an entry with the most common genes and DNA. In this sample the table shows roughly 20,000 distinct CDR3 sequences, about half of which occur a single time. The ten most abundant clones make up 20% to 25% of the sample. Sequencing was carried out using CD8+ T cells from the center of a lung tumor. Explained via the paper, the cell subset or site label denotes: tumor center region. These receptors were collected from a female donor with lung adenocarcinoma. The CD4 and CD8 labels of this study may be unreliable.

V usage is TRBV7-2 and J usage is TRBJ2-1; TRBD2 is a possible D gene (6 bases). The DNA end favors TRBJ2-5, so the J call may be wrong. The CDR3 length is 16 residues. Germline V gene lookup returns CDR1 SGHTA and CDR2 FQGNSA. The CDR3 loop is CASSLGAGRLGETQYF. The CDR3 DNA sequence: TGTGCCAGCAGCTTAGGGGCGGGGAGGCTTGGAGAGACCCAGTACTTC.

Turning to this clonotype: This may be a read error: a much more frequent sequence differs by one nucleotide. The chain combines TRBV7-2 with TRBJ2-5, with D perhaps TRBD2 (5 bases). The V and J ends lost 5 bases and 11 bases respectively, with 24 bases between them. This CDR3 contains 15 residues. In germline, CDR1 is SGHTA, CDR2 FQGNSA. The CDR3: CASSPRGGSHNEQYF. CDR3 sequence (DNA): TGTGCCAGCAGCCCACGGGGTGGGAGCCACAATGAGCAGTACTTC.

Worth noting for this clonotype: Possible read error: a much larger clone is one base away. The CDR3 DNA sequence: TGTGCCAGCAGTTACTCCGAAGCCGGGACAGGTCCAGAGACGCAGTATTTT. Protein: CASSYSEAGTGPETQYF. The chain recombines TRBV6-5 with TRBJ2-3; TRBD1 aligns across 8 bases. This CDR3 is 17 amino acids long. Germline CDR1 MNHEY, CDR2 SVGAGI.

There are a few counts of this clonotype. A junction boundary mismatches the germline segment, possibly from a read error. The rearrangement uses TRBV10-1 and TRBJ2-4, with D perhaps TRBD1 or TRBD2 (5 bases each). The CDR3 length is 13 residues. Germline V gene lookup returns CDR1 WNHNN and CDR2 SYGVQD (reference sequence). This CDR3 is CATGLGAKNMQYF. The CDR3 DNA reads as TGCGCCACGGGGCTGGGAGCCAAAAACATGCAGTACTTC.

The gene calls are TRBV3-1 and TRBJ2-1; perhaps TRBD2 as D (5 bases). This CDR3 is built from 15 residues. Germline V gives CDR1 LGHDT, CDR2 YNNKEL (reference sequence). V shed 4 bases and J shed 8 bases, with 18 bases lying between them. Written as DNA, the CDR3 is TGTGCCAGCAGCCGCGGGCTTGCTCGAAGGGATGAGCAGTTCTTC. This gives the protein CASSRGLARRDEQFF.

This clonotype was seen at least ten times. The chain recombines TRBV6-2 or TRBV6-3 with TRBJ2-1; D unresolved. The V gene's germline CDR1 is MNHEY and CDR2 SVGEGT. The CDR3 length is 15 residues. Deletions cut 5 bases from V and 0 bases from J, with 11 bases between. CDR3 DNA sequence: TGTGCCAGCAGTCCAGCTCCTAGCTCCTACAATGAGCAGTTCTTC. It codes for CASSPAPSSYNEQFF.

This clonotype has a count of ten or more. The chain joins TRBV5-1 to TRBJ2-5; 9 positions agree with TRBD1. Germline values: CDR1 SGHRS, CDR2 YFSETQ. V lost 0 bases and J lost 4; bases outside the gene matches: 4. This CDR3 contains 15 residues. CDR3: CASSLVRGQGETQYF. CDR3 bases: TGCGCCAGCAGCTTGGTTCGGGGACAGGGAGAGACCCAGTACTTC.

This clonotype was seen a single time. This likely comes from a read error, as the CDR3 has no conserved phenylalanine or tryptophan at its end. The chain carries TRBV6-1 and TRBJ1-2; perhaps TRBD1 as D (6 bases). Germline values: CDR1 MNHNS, CDR2 SASEGT. V shed 0 bases and J shed 5 bases, with 16 bases lying between them. This CDR3 region has 16 residues. The CDR3 is CASSEARQGYGYGYTL. The CDR3 DNA is TGTGCCAGCAGTGAAGCGCGGCAGGGGTATGGGTATGGCTACACCTTG.

This clonotype was found a few times. The chain uses TRBV6-1 and TRBJ1-1; possible D gene TRBD1, 6 bases. Per the germline V gene, CDR1 is MNHNS and CDR2 is SASEGT. This CDR3 region has 13 residues. V lost 7 bases and J 3 bases, leaving 12 bases between the germline ends. The CDR3 DNA is TGTGCCAGCAAAAACAGGGAGGACACTGAAGCTTTCTTT. As protein: CASKNREDTEAFF.

In its sample, this clonotype ranks as medium-sized. The chain recombines TRBV6-5 with TRBJ2-2; maybe TRBD1 (7 bases). The CDR3 runs 14 residues. The V and J ends lost 7 bases and 7 bases respectively, with 16 bases between them. The V gene's germline CDR1 is MNHEY and CDR2 SVGAGI. In nucleotides, the CDR3 is TGTGCCAGCATCCAAACCAGGGGGGTCGGGGAGCTGTTTTTT. Its translation is CASIQTRGVGELFF.

This clonotype occurred once. The junction shows a germline mismatch at one end, possibly a read error. The genes are TRBV6-1 and TRBJ2-3, with TRBD2 identical over 8 bases. Germline CDR1 reads MNHNS; CDR2 reads SASEGT. There are 13 residues in the CDR3. CDR3 in DNA: TGTGTGGTGGGGCGGGAGGTCAAAAATATGCAGTATTTC. This codes for CVVGREVKNMQYF.

This clonotype has a handful of counts. This chain connects TRBV7-6 to TRBJ2-2, with D perhaps being TRBD1 or TRBD2 (6 bases each). CDR1 SGHVS and CDR2 FNYEAQ come from the germline V gene. The CDR3 runs 16 residues. The germline V and J ends were trimmed by 6 bases and 4 bases, with 18 bases remaining between them. The DNA for the CDR3 is TGTGCCAGCAGACCCGGGGGCGGGTTAGTCACCGGGGAGCTGTTTTTT. Encoded protein: CASRPGGGLVTGELFF.

Remarks on this clonotype: One end of the junction is discordant with germline, which a read error may explain. The rearrangement uses TRBV27 and TRBJ2-5, with D perhaps assigned TRBD1 or TRBD2 (6 bases each). CDR3 length equals 17 residues. Germline values: CDR1 MNHEY, CDR2 SMNVEV (reference sequence). The DNA of the CDR3 is TGTGCCAGCAGTGCGGCGCTCGGGGGCACCGACACAGAGACGCAGTACTTC. It codes for CASSAALGGTDTETQYF.

J is TRBJ1-1 and V is TRBV6-5; 7 bases match TRBD1. This CDR3 region has 14 residues. Germline CDR1 reads MNHEY; CDR2 reads SVGAGI. J gave up 5 bases and V 0 bases, and 3 bases lay outside the gene matches. The DNA of the CDR3 is TGTGCCAGCAGTTACTCACAGGGGCGGACTGAAGCTTTCTTT. Translation: CASSYSQGRTEAFF.

Details on this clonotype: A much larger clone sits a single nucleotide away, making a read error possible. The CDR3 is CASSVGQGNPETQYF. CDR3 DNA sequence: TGTGCCAGCAGCGTAGGACAGGGCAATCCAGAGACCCAGTACTTC. The genes are TRBV9 and TRBJ2-5; 7 bases are shared with TRBD1. Germline CDR1 reads SGDLS; CDR2 reads YYNGEE. This CDR3 spans 15 amino acids. J lost 4 bases, V lost 0 bases, and 6 bases had no gene match.

As for this clonotype: At one boundary the junction diverges from the germline segment, which might be a read error. V is TRBV25-1 and J is TRBJ2-1; D gene uncertain. The CDR3 has 18 residues. Germline loops: CDR1 MGHDK, CDR2 SYGVNS. The CDR3 spells CASSPTDGQEKRSNKQFF. DNA of the CDR3: TGTGCCAGCAGTCCCACGGATGGCCAGGAGAAGAGGAGCAATAAGCAGTTCTTC. The entire variable domain, with the rest obtained from reference TRBV25-1 and TRBJ2-1, is as follows: EADIYQTPRYLVIGTGKKITLECSQTMGHDKMYWYQQDPGMELHLIHYSYGVNSTEKGDLSSESTVSRIRTEHFPLTLESARPSHTSQYLCASSPTDGQEKRSNKQFFGPGTRLTVL.

This chain uses TRBV20-1 with TRBJ2-5; tentative D call: TRBD2 (6 bases). V gave up 1 base and J gave up 2 bases, with 11 bases separating them. The germline gives CDR1 DFQATT, CDR2 SNEGSKA (reference sequence). The length of the CDR3 is 14 residues. CDR3 coding DNA: TGCAGTGCTAGAGGACTAGGAGGACAAGAGACCCAGTACTTC. Protein: CSARGLGGQETQYF.

A note on this clonotype: One end of the junction varies from germline; a read error may be responsible. The V call is TRBV6-1, the J call TRBJ2-2; TRBD2 is a possible D gene (5 bases). Per the germline V gene, CDR1 is MNHNS and CDR2 is SASEGT. CDR3 length: 15 amino acids. DNA of the CDR3: TGTGCCAGCAGCGGACTGGCTGGAAACACAGAGGAGCTGTATTTT. Amino acid sequence: CASSGLAGNTEELYF.

As regards this clonotype: The CDR3 does not close with the conserved phenylalanine or tryptophan, likely indicating a read error. The chain couples TRBV5-8 to TRBJ2-5, with unresolved D. In germline, CDR1 is SGHTS, CDR2 YDEGEE. Trimming pared 2 bases from V and 7 bases from J, leaving 6 bases between. This CDR3 spans 11 amino acids. This chain's CDR3 is CASSFTGTQYS. The CDR3 DNA reads as TGTGCCAGCAGCTTCACGGGGACCCAGTACTCC.

V and J are TRBV6-1 and TRBJ1-5; D gene uncertain. The germline V and J ends were trimmed by 0 bases and 4 bases, with 13 bases remaining between them. Germline CDR1 MNHNS, CDR2 SASEGT. CDR3 length equals 16 residues. CDR3 amino acids: CASSEAQSSWNQPQHF. CDR3 nucleotide sequence: TGTGCCAGCAGTGAAGCGCAATCCTCCTGGAATCAGCCCCAGCATTTT.

This clonotype was counted many times. The chain joins TRBV7-2 to TRBJ2-5; 7 nucleotides align to TRBD1. Trimming cost V 4 bases and J 0 bases; bases outside gene matches: 5. Per the germline V gene, CDR1 is SGHTA and CDR2 is FQGNSA. The CDR3 spans 15 residues. CDR3 nucleotides: TGTGCCAGCAGCTACGGGACAGCCAACCAAGAGACCCAGTACTTC. It translates to CASSYGTANQETQYF.